Sequencing of this T cell receptor beta chain was carried out in a study of shared clonotypes between healthy human individuals. Naive CD8 cells lacked CD45RO and underwent positive selection for CCR7, leaving out terminally differentiated effector memory CD45RA+ cells. Measured with immunoSEQ multiplex PCR; TCRdb has only the in-frame clones, and not every one. This sample has around 580,000 clones; about 98% occur once, and the top ten carry 0.3%. As concerns this clone: Its antigen is unidentified.

Germline trimming cut 7 bases from V and 3 bases from J; bases unmatched to any gene: 8. This CDR3 is 13 amino acids long. Germline CDR1 and CDR2: SQVTM and ANQGSEA. Study-level findings and limits: There were few donors, and this limited the genetic and exposure-history diversity represented. It was observed that roughly 5.4% of naive CD4 clonotypes were shared across several donors.

Sequences were obtained from naive CD8+ T cells sorted from blood. The V gene is TRBV29-1, the J gene TRBJ2-5, with 7 bases identical to TRBD2. The clonotype originates from a man aged 25-45 years in good health. CDR3 in DNA: TGCAGCGCCTTCCCTAGCGGCGAAGAGACCCAGTACTTC. Translation gives CSAFPSGEETQYF.